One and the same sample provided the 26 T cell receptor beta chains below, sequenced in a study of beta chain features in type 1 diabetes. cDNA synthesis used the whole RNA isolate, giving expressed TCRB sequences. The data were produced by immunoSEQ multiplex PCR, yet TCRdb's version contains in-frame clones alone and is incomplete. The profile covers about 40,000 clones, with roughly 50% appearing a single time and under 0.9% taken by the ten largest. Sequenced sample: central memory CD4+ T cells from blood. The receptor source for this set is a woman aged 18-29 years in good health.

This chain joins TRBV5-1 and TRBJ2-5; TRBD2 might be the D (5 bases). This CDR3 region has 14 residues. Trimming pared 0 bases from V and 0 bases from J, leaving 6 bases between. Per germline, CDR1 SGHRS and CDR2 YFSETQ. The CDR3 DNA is TGCGCCAGCAGCTTGGGAGGGAACCAAGAGACCCAGTACTTC. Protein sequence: CASSLGGNQETQYF.

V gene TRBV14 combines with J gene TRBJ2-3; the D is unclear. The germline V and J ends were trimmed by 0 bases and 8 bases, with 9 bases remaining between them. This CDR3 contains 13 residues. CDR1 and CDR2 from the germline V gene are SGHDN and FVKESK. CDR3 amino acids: CASSQDRWATQYF. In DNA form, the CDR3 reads TGTGCCAGCAGCCAAGATCGCTGGGCTACGCAGTATTTT.

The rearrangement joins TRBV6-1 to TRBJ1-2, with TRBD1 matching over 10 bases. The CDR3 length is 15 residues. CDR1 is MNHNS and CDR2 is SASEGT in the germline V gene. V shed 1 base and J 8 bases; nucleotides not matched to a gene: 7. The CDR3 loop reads CASSEVGTGVDGYTF. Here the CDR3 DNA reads TGTGCCAGCAGTGAAGTGGGGACAGGGGTGGACGGCTACACCTTC.

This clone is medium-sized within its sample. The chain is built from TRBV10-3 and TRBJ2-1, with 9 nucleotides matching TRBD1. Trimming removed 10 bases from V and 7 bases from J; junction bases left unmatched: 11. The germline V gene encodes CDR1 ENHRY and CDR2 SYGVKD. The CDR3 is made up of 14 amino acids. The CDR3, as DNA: TGTGCCACCACGGCGGGACAGGGCTCTAATGAGCAGTTCTTC. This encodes CATTAGQGSNEQFF.

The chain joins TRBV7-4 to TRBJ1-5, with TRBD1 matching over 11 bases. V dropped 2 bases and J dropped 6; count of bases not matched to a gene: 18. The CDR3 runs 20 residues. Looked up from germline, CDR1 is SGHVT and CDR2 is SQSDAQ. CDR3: CASSLRRLGGQGVLGQPQHF. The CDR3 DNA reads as TGTGCCAGCAGCTTAAGGCGGTTGGGGGGACAGGGGGTTTTGGGTCAGCCCCAGCATTTT.

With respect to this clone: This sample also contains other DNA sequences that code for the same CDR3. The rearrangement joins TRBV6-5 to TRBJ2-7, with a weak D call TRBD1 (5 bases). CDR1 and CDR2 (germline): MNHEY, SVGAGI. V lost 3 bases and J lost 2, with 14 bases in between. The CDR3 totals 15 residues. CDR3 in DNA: TGTGCCAGCAGTTATGACCAGGGCCGACCCTACGAGCAGTACTTC. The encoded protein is CASSYDQGRPYEQYF.

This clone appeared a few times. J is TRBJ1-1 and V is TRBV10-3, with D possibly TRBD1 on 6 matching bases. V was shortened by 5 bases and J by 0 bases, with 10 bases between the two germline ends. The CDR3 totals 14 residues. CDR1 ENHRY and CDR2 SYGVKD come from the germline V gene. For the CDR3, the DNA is TGTGCCATCAGTTTAGGACAGCTGAACACTGAAGCTTTCTTT. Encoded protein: CAISLGQLNTEAFF.

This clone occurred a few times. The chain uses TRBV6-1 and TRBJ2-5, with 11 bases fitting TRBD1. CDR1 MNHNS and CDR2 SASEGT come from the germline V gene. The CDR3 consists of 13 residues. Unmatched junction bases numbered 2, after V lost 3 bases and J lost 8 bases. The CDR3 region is CASSEGQGDTQYF. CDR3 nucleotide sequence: TGTGCCAGCAGTGAGGGACAGGGGGACACCCAGTACTTC.

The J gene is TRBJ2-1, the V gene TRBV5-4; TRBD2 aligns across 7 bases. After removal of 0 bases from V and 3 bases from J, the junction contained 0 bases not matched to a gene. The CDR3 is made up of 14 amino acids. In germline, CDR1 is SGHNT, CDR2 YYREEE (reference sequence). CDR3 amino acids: CASSLASGYNEQFF. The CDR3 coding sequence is TGTGCCAGCAGCTTGGCTAGCGGCTACAATGAGCAGTTCTTC.

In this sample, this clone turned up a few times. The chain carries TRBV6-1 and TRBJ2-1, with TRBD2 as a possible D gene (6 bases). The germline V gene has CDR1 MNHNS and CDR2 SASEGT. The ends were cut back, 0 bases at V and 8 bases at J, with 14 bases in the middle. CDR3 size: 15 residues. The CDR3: CASSEAGGTTHEQFF. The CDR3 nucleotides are TGTGCCAGCAGTGAAGCGGGGGGAACTACGCATGAGCAGTTCTTC.

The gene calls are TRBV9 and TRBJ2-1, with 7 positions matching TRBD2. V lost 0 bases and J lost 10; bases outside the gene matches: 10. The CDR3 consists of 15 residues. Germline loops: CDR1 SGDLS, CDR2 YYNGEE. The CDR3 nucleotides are TGTGCCAGCAGCGTAGGTTCGTGGGAGGGCATCGAGCAGTTCTTC. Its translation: CASSVGSWEGIEQFF.

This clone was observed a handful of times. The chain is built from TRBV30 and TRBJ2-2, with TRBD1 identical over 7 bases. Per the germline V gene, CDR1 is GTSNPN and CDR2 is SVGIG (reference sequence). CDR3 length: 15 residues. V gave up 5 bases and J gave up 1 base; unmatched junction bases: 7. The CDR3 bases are TGTGCCTGGGCGGACGGGGACAGGAACACCGGGGAGCTGTTTTTT. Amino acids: CAWADGDRNTGELFF.

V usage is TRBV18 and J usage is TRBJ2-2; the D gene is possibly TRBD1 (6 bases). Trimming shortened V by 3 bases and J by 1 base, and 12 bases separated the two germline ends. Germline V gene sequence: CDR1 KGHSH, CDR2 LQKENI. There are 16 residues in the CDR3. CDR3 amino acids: CASSPMQGRNTGELFF. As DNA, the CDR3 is TGTGCCAGCTCACCGATGCAGGGGAGGAACACCGGGGAGCTGTTTTTT.

The CDR3 DNA reads as TGTGCCAGCAGTTGGACTAGCGGGATCTACAATGAGCAGTTCTTC. This sequence encodes CASSWTSGIYNEQFF. The chain has TRBV6-1 and TRBJ2-1; 12 bases map to TRBD2. Germline-derived CDR1 and CDR2 are MNHNS and SASEGT. The V segment lost 5 bases and the J segment 3 bases; nucleotides outside the gene matches: 2. This CDR3 region has 15 residues.

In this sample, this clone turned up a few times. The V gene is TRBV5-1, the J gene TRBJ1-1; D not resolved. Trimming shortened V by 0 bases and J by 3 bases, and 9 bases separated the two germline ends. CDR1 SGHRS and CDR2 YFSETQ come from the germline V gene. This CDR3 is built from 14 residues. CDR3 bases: TGCGCCAGCAGCTTGGATCCAGGATACACTGAAGCTTTCTTT. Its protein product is CASSLDPGYTEAFF.

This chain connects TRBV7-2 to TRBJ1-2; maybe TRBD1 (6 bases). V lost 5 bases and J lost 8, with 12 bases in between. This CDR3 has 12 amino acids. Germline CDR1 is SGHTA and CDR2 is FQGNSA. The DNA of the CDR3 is TGTGCCAGCAGCACAACAGGGTTCGGCTACACCTTC. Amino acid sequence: CASSTTGFGYTF. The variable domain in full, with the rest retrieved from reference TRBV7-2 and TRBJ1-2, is GAGVSQSPSNKVTEKGKDVELRCDPISGHTALYWYRQSLGQGLEFLIYFQGNSAPDKSGLPSDRFSAERTGGSVSTLTIQRTQQEDSAVYLCASSTTGFGYTFGSGTRLTVV.

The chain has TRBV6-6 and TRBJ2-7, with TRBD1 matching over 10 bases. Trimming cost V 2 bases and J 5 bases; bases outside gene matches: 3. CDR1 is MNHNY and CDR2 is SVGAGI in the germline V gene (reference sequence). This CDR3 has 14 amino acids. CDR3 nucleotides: TGTGCCAGCAGTTACGACAGGGGGCTCGACGAGCAGTACTTC. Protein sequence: CASSYDRGLDEQYF.

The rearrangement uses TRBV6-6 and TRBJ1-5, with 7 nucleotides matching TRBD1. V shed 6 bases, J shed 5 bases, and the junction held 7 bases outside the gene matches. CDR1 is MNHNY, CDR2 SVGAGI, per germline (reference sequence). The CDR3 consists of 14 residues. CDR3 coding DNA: TGTGCCAGCAGCCTGGACAGGAGGCATCAGCCCCAGCATTTT. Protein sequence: CASSLDRRHQPQHF.

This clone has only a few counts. The CDR3, as DNA: TGTGCCAGCTCACCAAACGGGGGAGGGTACGAGCAGTACTTC. Translation gives CASSPNGGGYEQYF. The chain is built from TRBV18 and TRBJ2-7; TRBD2 aligns across 7 bases. Germline V gene sequence: CDR1 KGHSH, CDR2 LQKENI. The CDR3 totals 14 residues. J lost 4 bases, V lost 2 bases, and 5 bases had no gene match.

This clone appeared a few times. For the CDR3, the DNA is TGTGCCAGCAGCGACGGACTAGCGGGAGGGTTCAGAGAGACCCAGTACTTC. Its translation: CASSDGLAGGFRETQYF. The chain is built from TRBV5-4 and TRBJ2-5, with 15 bases fitting TRBD2. CDR1 SGHNT and CDR2 YYREEE come from the germline V gene (reference sequence). The CDR3 sequence is 17 residues long. V shed 4 bases, J shed 4 bases, and the junction held 8 bases outside the gene matches.

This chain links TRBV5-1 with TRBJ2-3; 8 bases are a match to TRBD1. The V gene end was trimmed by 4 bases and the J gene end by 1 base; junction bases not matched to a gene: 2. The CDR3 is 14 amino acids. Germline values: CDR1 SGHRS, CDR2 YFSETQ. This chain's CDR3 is CASSMDRGTDTQYF. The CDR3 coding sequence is TGCGCCAGCAGCATGGACAGGGGCACAGATACGCAGTATTTT. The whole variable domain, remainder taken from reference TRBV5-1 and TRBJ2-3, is KAGVTQTPRYLIKTRGQQVTLSCSPISGHRSVSWYQQTPGQGLQFLFEYFSETQRNKGNFPGRFSGRQFSNSRSEMNVSTLELGDSALYLCASSMDRGTDTQYFGPGTRLTVL.

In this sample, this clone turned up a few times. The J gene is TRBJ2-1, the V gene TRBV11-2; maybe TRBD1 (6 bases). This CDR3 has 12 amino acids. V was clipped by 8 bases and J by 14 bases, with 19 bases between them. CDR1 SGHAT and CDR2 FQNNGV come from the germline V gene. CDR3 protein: CASQGSTNSEFF. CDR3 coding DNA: TGTGCCAGCCAGGGGAGTACTAATTCAGAGTTCTTC.

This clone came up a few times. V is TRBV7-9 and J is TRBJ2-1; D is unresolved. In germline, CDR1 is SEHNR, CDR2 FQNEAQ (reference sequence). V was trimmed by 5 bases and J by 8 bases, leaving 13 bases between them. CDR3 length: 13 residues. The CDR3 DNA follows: TGTGCCAGCAGCACCAGAAGCGAGGATGAGCAGTTCTTC. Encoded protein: CASSTRSEDEQFF.

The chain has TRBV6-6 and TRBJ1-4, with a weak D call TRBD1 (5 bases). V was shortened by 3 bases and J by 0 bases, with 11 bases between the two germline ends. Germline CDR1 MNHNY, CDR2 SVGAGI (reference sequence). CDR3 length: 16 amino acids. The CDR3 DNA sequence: TGTGCCAGCAGTTATCCGGGGGGTCCAACTAATGAAAAACTGTTTTTT. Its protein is CASSYPGGPTNEKLFF.

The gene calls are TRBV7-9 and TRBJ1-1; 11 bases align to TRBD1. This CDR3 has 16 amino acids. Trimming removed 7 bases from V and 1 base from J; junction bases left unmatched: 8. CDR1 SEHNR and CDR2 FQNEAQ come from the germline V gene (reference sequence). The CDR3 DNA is TGTGCCAGCACCCGGACAGGGGGCATCGCGAACACTGAAGCTTTCTTT. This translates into CASTRTGGIANTEAFF.

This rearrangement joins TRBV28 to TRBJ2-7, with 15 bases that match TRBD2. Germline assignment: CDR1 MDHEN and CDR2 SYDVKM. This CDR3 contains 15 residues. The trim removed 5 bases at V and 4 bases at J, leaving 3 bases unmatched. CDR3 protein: CASSPGTSGRYEQYF. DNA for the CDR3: TGTGCCAGCAGTCCCGGGACTAGCGGGAGGTACGAGCAGTACTTC. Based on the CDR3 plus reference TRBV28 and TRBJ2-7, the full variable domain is DVKVTQSSRYLVKRTGEKVFLECVQDMDHENMFWYRQDPGLGLRLIYFSYDVKMKEKGDIPEGYSVSREKKERFSLILESASTNQTSMYLCASSPGTSGRYEQYFGPGTRLTVT.